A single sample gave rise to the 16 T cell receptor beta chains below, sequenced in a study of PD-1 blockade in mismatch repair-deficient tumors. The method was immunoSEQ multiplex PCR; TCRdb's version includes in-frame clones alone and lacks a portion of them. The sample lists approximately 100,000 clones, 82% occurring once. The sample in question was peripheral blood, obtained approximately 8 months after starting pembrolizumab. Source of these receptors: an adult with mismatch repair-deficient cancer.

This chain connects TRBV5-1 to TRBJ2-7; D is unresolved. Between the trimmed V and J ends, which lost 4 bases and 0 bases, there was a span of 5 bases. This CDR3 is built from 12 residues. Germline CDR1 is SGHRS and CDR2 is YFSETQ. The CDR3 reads CASSASSYEQYF. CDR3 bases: TGCGCCAGCAGCGCCAGCTCCTACGAGCAGTACTTC.

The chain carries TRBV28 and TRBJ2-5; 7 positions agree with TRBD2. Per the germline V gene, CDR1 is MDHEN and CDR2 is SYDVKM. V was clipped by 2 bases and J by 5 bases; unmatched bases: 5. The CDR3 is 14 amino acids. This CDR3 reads CASSLGRAYETQYF. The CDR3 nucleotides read TGTGCCAGCAGTTTAGGGAGGGCCTATGAGACCCAGTACTTC.

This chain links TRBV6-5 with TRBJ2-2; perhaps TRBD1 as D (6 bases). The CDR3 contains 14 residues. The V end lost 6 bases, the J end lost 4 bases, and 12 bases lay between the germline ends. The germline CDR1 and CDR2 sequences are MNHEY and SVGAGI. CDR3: CASRGGQSTGELFF. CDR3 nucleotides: TGTGCCAGCAGGGGTGGACAGAGCACCGGGGAGCTGTTTTTT.

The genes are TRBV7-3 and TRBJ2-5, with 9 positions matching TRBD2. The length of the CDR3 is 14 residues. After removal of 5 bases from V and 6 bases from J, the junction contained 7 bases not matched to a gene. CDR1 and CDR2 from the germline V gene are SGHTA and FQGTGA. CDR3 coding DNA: TGTGCCAGCAGCCCCCGCGGGGGGGAAAAGACCCAGTACTTC. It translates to CASSPRGGEKTQYF.

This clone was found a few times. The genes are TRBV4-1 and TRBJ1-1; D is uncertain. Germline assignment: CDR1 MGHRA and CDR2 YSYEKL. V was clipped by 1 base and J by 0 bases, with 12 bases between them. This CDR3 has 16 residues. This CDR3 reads CASSQGGSRLNTEAFF. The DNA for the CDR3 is TGCGCCAGCAGCCAAGGAGGCTCCAGACTGAACACTGAAGCTTTCTTT.

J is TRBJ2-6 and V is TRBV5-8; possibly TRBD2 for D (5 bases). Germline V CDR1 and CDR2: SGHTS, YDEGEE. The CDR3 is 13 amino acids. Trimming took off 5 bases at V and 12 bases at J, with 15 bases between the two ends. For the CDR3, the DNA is TGTGCCAGCAGTCAAACTAGGGCTGGCGTCCTGACTTTC. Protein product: CASSQTRAGVLTF.

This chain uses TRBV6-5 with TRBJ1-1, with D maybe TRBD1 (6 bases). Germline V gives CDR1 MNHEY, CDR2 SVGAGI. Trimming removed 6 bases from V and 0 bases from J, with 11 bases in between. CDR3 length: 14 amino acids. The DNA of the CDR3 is TGTGCCAGCAGAAGCAGGGGAATGAACACTGAAGCTTTCTTT. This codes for CASRSRGMNTEAFF.

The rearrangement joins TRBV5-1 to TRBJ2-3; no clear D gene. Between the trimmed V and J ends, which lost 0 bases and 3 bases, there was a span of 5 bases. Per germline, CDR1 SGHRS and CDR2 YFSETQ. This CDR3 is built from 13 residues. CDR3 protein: CASSLERTDTQYF. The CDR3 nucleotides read TGCGCCAGCAGCTTGGAGAGGACAGATACGCAGTATTTT.

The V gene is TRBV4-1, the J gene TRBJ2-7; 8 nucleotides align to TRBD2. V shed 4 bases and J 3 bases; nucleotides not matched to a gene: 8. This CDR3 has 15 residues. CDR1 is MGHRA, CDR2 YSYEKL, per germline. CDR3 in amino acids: CASSLQPGLDYEQYF. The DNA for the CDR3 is TGCGCCAGCAGCCTCCAACCGGGACTAGACTACGAGCAGTACTTC.

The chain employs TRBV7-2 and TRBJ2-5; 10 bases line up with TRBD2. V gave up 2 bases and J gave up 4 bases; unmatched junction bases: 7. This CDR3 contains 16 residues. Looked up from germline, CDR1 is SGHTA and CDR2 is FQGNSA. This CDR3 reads CASSLISGRAPETQYF. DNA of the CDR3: TGTGCCAGCAGCTTAATAAGCGGGAGGGCCCCAGAGACCCAGTACTTC.

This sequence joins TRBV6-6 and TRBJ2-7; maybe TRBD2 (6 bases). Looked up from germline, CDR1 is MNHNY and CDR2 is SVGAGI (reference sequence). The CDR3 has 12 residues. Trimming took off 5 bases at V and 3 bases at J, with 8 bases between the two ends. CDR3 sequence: CASSPSDYEQYF. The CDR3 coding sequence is TGTGCCAGCAGTCCTAGCGACTACGAGCAGTACTTC.

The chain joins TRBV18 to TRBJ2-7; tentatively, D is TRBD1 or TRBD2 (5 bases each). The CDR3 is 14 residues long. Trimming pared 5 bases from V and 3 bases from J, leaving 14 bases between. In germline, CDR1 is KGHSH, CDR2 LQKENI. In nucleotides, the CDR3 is TGTGCCAGCTCAGACCGGGACGGCCTCTACGAGCAGTACTTC. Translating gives CASSDRDGLYEQYF.

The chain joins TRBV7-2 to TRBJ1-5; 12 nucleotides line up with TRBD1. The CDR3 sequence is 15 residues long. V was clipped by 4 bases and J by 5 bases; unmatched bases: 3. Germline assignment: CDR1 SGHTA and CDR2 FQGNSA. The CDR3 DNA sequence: TGTGCCAGCAGCTCGGGGACAGGGGGCGATCAGCCCCAGCATTTT. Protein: CASSSGTGGDQPQHF. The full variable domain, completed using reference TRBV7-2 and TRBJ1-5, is GAGVSQSPSNKVTEKGKDVELRCDPISGHTALYWYRQSLGQGLEFLIYFQGNSAPDKSGLPSDRFSAERTGGSVSTLTIQRTQQEDSAVYLCASSSGTGGDQPQHFGDGTRLSIL.

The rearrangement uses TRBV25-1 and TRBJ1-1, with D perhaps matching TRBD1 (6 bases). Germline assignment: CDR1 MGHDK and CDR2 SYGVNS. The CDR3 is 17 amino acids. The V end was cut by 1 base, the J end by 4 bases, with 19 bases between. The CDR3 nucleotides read TGTGCCAGCAGTGAATCCGGGACACCACGACGTAGCACTGAAGCTTTCTTT. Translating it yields CASSESGTPRRSTEAFF.

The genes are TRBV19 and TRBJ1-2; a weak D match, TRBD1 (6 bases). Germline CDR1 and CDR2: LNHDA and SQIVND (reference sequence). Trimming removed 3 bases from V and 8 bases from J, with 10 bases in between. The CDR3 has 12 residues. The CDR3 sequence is CASSIRGWGYTF. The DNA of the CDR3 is TGTGCCAGTAGTATCAGGGGTTGGGGCTACACCTTC.

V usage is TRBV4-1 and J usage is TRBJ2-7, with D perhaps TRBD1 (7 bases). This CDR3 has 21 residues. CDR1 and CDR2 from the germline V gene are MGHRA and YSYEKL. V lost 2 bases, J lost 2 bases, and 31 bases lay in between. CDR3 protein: CASSQLFYPLAAGQFTYEQYF. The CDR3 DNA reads TGCGCCAGCAGCCAACTCTTCTACCCATTGGCCGCGGGACAGTTTACCTACGAGCAGTACTTC.